This T cell receptor beta chain was captured in a study of T cells in Graves' hyperthyroidism and ophthalmopathy. This clonotype showed up many times. What it binds is not known. The CDR3 has 13 amino acids. V dropped 8 bases and J dropped 2; count of bases not matched to a gene: 4. Germline V CDR1 and CDR2: SEHNR, FQNEAQ (reference sequence). From RNA transcripts, TCR beta CDR3 regions were amplified. HTBI primers were the set used in a first-round RT-PCR of the TCR CDR3. TCRdb re-called the multiplex PCR reads with MiXCR, one entry per CDR3 protein. The sample consists of around 350,000 distinct CDR3 sequences, around 13% of them appearing once. Overall study results and limits: The authors' 13 V-J model separated ophthalmopathy from stable hyperthyroidism.

Exclusion of a patient resulted from uncontrolled infection, other autoimmune disease, pregnancy or lactation. PBMCs were derived from roughly 9.6 ml fresh peripheral blood. The sequence derives from a woman aged 18-29 years with Graves' hyperthyroidism. Sequences were obtained from blood. The chain joins TRBV7-9 to TRBJ2-7; 9 nucleotides agree with TRBD1. The CDR3 DNA reads as TGTGCCAGCGGGGGACAGGGCGCCTACGAGCAGTACTTC. Protein: CASGGQGAYEQYF.